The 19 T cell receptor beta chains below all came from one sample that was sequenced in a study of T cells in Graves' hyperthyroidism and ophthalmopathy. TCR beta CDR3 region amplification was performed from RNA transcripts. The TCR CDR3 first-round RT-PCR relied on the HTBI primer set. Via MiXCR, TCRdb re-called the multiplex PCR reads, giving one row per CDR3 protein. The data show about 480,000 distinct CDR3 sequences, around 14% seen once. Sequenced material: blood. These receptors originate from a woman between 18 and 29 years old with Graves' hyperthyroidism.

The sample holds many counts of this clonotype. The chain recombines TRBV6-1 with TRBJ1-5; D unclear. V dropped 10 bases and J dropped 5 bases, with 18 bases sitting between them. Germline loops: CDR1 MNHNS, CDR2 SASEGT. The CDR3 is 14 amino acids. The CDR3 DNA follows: TGTGCCATACTGAGCGGGCAGGAATATCAGCCCCAGCATTTT. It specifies CAILSGQEYQPQHF.

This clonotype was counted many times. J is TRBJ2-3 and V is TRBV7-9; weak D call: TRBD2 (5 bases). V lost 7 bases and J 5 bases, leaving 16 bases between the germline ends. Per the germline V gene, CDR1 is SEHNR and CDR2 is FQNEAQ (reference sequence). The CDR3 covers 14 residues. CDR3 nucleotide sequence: TGTGCCAGCACCTCCGCACGGGGTGGAGATACGCAGTATTTT. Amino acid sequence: CASTSARGGDTQYF. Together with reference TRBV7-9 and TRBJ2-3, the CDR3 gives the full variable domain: DTGVSQNPRHKITKRGQNVTFRCDPISEHNRLYWYRQTLGQGPEFLTYFQNEAQLEKSRLLSDRFSAERPKGSFSTLEIQRTEQGDSAMYLCASTSARGGDTQYFGPGTRLTVL.

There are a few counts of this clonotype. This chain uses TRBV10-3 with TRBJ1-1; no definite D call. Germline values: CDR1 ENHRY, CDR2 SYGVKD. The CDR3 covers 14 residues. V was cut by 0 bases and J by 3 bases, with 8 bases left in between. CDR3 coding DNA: TGTGCCATCAGTGAGTCTGGAACAGACACTGAAGCTTTCTTT. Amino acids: CAISESGTDTEAFF.

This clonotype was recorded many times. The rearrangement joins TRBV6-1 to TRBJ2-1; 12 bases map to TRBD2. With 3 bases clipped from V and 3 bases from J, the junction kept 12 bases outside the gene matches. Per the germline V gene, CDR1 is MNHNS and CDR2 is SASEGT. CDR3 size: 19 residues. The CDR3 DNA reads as TGTGCCAGCAGTGATTTAGACCTGACTAGCGGGAGTAGCTACAATGAGCAGTTCTTC. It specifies CASSDLDLTSGSSYNEQFF.

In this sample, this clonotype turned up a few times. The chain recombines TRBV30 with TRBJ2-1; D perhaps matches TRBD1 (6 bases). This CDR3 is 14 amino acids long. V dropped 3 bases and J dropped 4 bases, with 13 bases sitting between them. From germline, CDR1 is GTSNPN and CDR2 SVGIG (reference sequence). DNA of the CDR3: TGTGCCTGGAGAGGGCAGGGGATGTACAATGAGCAGTTCTTC. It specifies CAWRGQGMYNEQFF.

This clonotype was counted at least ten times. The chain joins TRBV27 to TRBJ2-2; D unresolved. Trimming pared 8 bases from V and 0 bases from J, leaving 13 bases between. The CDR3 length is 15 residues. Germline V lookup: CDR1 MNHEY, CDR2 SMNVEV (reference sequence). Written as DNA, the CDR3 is TGTGCCAGCCGTCGGACGGCCGCGAACACCGGGGAGCTGTTTTTT. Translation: CASRRTAANTGELFF.

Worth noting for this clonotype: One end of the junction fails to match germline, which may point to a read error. In DNA, the CDR3 is TGTGCCAGCAGCGTCGCGGGGAATAGCAATCAGCTCCAGCATTTT. It translates to CASSVAGNSNQLQHF. The chain couples TRBV9 to TRBJ1-5, with D unresolved. CDR1 is SGDLS and CDR2 is YYNGEE in the germline V gene. This CDR3 is built from 15 residues.

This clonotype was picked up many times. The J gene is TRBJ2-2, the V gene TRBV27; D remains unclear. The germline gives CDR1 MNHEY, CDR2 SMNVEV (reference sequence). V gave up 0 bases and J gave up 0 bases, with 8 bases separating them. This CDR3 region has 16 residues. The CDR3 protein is CASSLSRTANTGELFF. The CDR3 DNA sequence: TGTGCCAGCAGTTTATCGCGAACAGCGAACACCGGGGAGCTGTTTTTT.

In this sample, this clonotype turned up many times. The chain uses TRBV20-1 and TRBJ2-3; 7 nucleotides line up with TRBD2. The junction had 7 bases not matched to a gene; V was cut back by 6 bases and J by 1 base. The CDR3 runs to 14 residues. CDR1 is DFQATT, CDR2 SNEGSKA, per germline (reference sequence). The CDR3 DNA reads TGCAGTGCCCAGCGGGAATCACGCACAGATACGCAGTATTTT. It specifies CSAQRESRTDTQYF.

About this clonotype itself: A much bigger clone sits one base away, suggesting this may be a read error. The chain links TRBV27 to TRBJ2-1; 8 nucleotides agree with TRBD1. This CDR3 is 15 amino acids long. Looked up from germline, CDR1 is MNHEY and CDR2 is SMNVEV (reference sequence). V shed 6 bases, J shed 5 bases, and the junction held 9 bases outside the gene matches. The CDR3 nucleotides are TGTGCCAGCAGGACAGGGGACCCCACCCACAATGAGCAGTTCTTC. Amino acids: CASRTGDPTHNEQFF.

The CDR3 here is CASSPRETGGLEAFF. CDR3 DNA sequence: TGTGCCAGTTCACCAAGAGAGACAGGGGGCTTGGAAGCTTTCTTT. This chain uses TRBV19 with TRBJ1-1; TRBD1 aligns across 10 bases. This CDR3 has 15 amino acids. CDR1 is LNHDA and CDR2 is SQIVND in the germline V gene (reference sequence). V was pared by 8 bases and J by 8 bases, with 14 bases of the junction left unmatched.

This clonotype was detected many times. The CDR3 DNA follows: TGTGCCAGTAGGGGAGGCAGGTTCATGAACACTGAAGCTTTCTTT. It codes for CASRGGRFMNTEAFF. This chain uses TRBV19 with TRBJ1-1; no clear D. V was pared by 6 bases and J by 0 bases, with 14 bases between. This CDR3 contains 15 residues. Germline loops: CDR1 LNHDA, CDR2 SQIVND (reference sequence).

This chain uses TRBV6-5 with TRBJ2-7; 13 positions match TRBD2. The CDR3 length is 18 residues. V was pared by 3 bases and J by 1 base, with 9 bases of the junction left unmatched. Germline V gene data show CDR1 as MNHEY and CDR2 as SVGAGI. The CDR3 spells CASSYPWTSGSGSYEQYF. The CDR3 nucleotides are TGTGCCAGCAGTTATCCTTGGACTAGCGGGAGTGGGTCCTACGAGCAGTACTTC.

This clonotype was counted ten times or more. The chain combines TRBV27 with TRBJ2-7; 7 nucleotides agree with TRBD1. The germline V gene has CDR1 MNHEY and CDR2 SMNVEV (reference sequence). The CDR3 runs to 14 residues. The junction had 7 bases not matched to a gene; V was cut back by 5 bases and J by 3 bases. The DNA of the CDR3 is TGTGCCAGCAGTCTCGGGACAGACTACTACGAGCAGTACTTC. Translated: CASSLGTDYYEQYF.

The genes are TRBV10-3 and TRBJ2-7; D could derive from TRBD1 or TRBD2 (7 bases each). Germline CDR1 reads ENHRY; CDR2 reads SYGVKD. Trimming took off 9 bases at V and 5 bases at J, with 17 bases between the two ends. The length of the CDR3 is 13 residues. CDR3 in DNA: TGTGCCATGAGGACAGGCCGGGGGGACGAGCAGTACTTC. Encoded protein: CAMRTGRGDEQYF.

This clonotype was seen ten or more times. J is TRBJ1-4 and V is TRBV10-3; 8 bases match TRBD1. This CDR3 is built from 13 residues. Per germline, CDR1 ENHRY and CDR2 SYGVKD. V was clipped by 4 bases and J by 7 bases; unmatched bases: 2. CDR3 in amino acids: CAISGTGSEKLFF. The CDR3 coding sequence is TGTGCCATCAGTGGGACAGGGAGTGAAAAACTGTTTTTT.

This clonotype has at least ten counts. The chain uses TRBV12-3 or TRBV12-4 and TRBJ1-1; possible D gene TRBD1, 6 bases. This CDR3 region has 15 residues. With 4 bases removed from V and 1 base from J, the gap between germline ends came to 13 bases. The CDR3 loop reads CASSSRLTGNTEAFF. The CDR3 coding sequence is TGTGCCAGCAGTTCCCGCCTGACAGGGAACACTGAAGCTTTCTTT.

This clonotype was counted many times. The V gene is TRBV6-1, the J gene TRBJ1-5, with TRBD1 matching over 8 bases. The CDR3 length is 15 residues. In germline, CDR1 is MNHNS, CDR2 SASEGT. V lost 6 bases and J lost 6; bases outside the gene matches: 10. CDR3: CASRPTGRGPQPQHF. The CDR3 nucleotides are TGTGCCAGCAGGCCGACGGGCAGGGGGCCTCAGCCCCAGCATTTT.

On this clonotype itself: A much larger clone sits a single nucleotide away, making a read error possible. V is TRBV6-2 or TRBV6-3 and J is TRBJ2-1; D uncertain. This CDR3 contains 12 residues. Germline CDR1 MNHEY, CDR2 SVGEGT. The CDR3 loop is CASNYMVGEQFF. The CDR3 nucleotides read TGTGCCAGCAATTACATGGTAGGTGAGCAGTTCTTC.